This T cell receptor (beta chain) was recovered during a study of control samples from healthy donors and cancer patients. TCRdb keeps only in-frame clones here, not all; method: immunoSEQ multiplex PCR. The repertoire includes 130,000 to 150,000 clones, over 85% of them detected once, and 11% sits in the top ten. The CDR3 runs to 13 residues. V shed 3 bases and J shed 0 bases, with 6 bases lying between them. Germline V gene sequence: CDR1 SGHNT, CDR2 YYREEE (reference sequence). The rearrangement uses TRBV5-4 and TRBJ1-2; no firm D call. The origin of this receptor is a man aged 30 to 39 in good health. The material sequenced was blood. As DNA, the CDR3 is TGTGCCAGCAGCTCCCGAGCTAACTATGGCTACACCTTC. Its protein is CASSSRANYGYTF.